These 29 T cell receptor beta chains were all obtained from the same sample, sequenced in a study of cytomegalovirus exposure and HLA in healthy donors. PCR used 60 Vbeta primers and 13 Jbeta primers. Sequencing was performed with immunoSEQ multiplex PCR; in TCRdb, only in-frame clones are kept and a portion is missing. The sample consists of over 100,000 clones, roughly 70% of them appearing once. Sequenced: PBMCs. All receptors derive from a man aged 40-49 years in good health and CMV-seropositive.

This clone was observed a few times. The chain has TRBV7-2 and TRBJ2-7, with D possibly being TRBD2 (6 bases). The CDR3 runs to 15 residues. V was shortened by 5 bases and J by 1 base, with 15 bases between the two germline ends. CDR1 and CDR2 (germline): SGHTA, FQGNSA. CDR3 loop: CASSPLVGGSYEQYF. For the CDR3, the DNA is TGTGCCAGCAGCCCTCTGGTCGGGGGTTCCTACGAGCAGTACTTC. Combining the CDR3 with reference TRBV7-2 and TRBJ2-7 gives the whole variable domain GAGVSQSPSNKVTEKGKDVELRCDPISGHTALYWYRQSLGQGLEFLIYFQGNSAPDKSGLPSDRFSAERTGGSVSTLTIQRTQQEDSAVYLCASSPLVGGSYEQYFGPGTRLTVT.

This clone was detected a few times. CDR3 bases: TGTGCCAGCAGCTTCTTCACCGGGGAGCTGTTTTTT. This gives the protein CASSFFTGELFF. V is TRBV5-8 and J is TRBJ2-2; no firm D call. Germline CDR1 and CDR2: SGHTS and YDEGEE. Deletions cut 2 bases from V and 4 bases from J, with 3 bases between. CDR3 length: 12 amino acids.

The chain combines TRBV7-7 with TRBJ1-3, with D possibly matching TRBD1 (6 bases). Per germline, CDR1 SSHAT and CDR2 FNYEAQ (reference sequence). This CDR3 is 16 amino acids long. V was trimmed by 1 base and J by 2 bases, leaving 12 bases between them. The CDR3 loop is CASSLGGQGPGNTIYF. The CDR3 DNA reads TGTGCCAGCAGCTTAGGAGGCCAGGGGCCTGGAAACACCATATATTTT.

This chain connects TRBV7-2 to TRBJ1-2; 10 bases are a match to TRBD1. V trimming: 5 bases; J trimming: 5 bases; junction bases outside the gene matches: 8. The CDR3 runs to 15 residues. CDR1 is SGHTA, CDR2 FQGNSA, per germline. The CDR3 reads CASSPRQGAVYGYTF. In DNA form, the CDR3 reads TGTGCCAGCAGCCCACGACAGGGGGCGGTGTATGGCTACACCTTC.

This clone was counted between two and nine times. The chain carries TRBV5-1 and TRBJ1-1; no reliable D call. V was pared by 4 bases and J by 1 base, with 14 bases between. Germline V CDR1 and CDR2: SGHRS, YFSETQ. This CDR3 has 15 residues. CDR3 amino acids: CASSPLATPNTEAFF. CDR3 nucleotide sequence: TGCGCCAGCAGCCCCCTGGCGACACCGAACACTGAAGCTTTCTTT.

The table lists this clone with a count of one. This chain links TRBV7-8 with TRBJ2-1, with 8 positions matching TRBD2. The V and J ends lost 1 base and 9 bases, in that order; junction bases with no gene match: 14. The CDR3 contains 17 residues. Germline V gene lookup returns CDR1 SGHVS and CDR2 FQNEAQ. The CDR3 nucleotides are TGTGCCAGCAGCTTAGAGAGGACTAGCATCCCCGGTAGTGAGCAGTTCTTC. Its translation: CASSLERTSIPGSEQFF.

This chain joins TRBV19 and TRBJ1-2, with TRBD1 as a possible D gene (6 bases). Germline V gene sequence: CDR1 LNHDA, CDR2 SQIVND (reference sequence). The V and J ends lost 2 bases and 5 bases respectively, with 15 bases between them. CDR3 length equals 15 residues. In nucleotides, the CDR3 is TGTGCCAGTAGTATAATGGACAGCGGAGGTTATGGCTACACCTTC. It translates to CASSIMDSGGYGYTF.

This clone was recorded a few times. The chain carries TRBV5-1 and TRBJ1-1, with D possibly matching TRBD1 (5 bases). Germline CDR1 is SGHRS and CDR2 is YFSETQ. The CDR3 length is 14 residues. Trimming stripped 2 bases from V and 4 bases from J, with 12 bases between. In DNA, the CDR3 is TGCGCCAGCAGCTTAGAGGTTCAGGGCACTGAAGCTTTCTTT. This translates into CASSLEVQGTEAFF.

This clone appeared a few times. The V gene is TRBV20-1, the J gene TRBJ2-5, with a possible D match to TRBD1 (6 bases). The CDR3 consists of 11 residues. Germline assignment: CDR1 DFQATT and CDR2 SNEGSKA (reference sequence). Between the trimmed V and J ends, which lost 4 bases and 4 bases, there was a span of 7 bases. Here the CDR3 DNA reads TGCAGTGCTAAAGGGGGAGAGACCCAGTACTTC. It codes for CSAKGGETQYF.

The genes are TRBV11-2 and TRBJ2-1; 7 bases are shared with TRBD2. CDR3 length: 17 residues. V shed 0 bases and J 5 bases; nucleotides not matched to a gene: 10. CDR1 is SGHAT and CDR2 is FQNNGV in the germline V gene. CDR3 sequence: CASSLDPRLARDNEQFF. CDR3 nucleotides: TGTGCCAGCAGCTTAGATCCCCGACTAGCCAGAGACAATGAGCAGTTCTTC.

The CDR3 reads CASSLLVRVIPGQPNTGELFF. As DNA, the CDR3 is TGTGCCAGCAGTCTCCTTGTGAGGGTTATACCGGGACAGCCGAACACCGGGGAGCTGTTTTTT. V is TRBV28 and J is TRBJ2-2; 7 bases are shared with TRBD1. Germline trimming cut 5 bases from V and 0 bases from J; bases unmatched to any gene: 21. CDR3 size: 21 residues. Germline V CDR1 and CDR2: MDHEN, SYDVKM.

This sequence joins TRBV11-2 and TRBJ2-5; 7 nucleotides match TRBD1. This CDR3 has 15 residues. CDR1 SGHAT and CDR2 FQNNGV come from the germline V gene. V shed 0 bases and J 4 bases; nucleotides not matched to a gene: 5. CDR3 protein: CASSLDRGGLETQYF. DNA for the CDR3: TGTGCCAGCAGCTTAGATCGAGGGGGCCTAGAGACCCAGTACTTC.

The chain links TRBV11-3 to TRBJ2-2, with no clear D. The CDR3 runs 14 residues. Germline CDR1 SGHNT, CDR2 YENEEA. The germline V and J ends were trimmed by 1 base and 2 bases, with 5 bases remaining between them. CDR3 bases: TGTGCCAGCAGCTTAGCTAGTAACACCGGGGAGCTGTTTTTT. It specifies CASSLASNTGELFF. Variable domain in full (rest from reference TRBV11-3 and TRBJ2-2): EAGVVQSPRYKIIEKKQPVAFWCNPISGHNTLYWYLQNLGQGPELLIRYENEEAVDDSQLPKDRFSAERLKGVDSTLKIQPAELGDSAVYLCASSLASNTGELFFGEGSRLTVL.

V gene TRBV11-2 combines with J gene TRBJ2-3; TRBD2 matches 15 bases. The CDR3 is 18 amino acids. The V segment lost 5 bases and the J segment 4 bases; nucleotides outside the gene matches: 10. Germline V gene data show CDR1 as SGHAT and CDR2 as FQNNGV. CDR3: CASSPGLAGGPRADTQYF. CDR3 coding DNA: TGTGCCAGCAGCCCCGGACTAGCGGGGGGGCCAAGGGCAGATACGCAGTATTTT.

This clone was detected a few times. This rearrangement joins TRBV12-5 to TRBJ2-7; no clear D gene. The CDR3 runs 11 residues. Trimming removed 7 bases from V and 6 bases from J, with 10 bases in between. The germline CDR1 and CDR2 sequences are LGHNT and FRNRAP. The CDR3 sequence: CASVRLGEQYF. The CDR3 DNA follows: TGTGCTAGTGTGCGGCTAGGCGAGCAGTACTTC.

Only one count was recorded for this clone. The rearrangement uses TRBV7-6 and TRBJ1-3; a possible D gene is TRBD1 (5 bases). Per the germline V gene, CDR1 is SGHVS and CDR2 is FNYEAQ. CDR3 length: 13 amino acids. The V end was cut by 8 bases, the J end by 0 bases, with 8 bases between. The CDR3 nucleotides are TGTGCCAGCGGCGGGGGCTCTGGAAACACCATATATTTT. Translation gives CASGGGSGNTIYF.

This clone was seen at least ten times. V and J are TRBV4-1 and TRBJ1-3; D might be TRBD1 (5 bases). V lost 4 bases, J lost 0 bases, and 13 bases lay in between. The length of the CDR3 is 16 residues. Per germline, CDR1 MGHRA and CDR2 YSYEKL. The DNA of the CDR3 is TGCGCCAGCAGCCTTTCACAGGCCAGCTCTGGAAACACCATATATTTT. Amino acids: CASSLSQASSGNTIYF.

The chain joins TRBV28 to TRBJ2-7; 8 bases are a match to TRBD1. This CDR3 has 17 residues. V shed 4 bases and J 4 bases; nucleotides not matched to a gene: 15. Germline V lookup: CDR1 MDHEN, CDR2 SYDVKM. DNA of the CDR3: TGTGCCAGCAGTTCCTCCCGGGGGCAGGGGGCGAGGTACGAGCAGTACTTC. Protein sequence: CASSSSRGQGARYEQYF.

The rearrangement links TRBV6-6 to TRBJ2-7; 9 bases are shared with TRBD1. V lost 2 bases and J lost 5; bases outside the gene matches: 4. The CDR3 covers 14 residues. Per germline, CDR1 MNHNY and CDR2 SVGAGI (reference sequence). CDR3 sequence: CASSYGTGLNEQYF. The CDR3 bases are TGTGCCAGCAGTTACGGGACAGGGCTCAACGAGCAGTACTTC.

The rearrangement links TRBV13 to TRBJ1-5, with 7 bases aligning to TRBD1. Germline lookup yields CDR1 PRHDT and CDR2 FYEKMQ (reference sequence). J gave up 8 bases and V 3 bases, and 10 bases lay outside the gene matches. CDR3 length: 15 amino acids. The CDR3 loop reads CASSFGGGEVEPQHF. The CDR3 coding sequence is TGTGCCAGCAGCTTCGGAGGGGGCGAAGTCGAGCCCCAGCATTTT.

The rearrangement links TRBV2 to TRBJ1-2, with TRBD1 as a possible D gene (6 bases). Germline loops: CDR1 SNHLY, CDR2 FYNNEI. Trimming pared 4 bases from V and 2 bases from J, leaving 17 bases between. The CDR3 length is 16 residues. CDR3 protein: CASSGPWSGGNYGYTF. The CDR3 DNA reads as TGTGCCAGCAGTGGTCCCTGGTCTGGGGGCAACTATGGCTACACCTTC. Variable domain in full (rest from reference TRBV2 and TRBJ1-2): EPEVTQTPSHQVTQMGQEVILRCVPISNHLYFYWYRQILGQKVEFLVSFYNNEISEKSEIFDDQFSVERPDGSNFTLKIRSTKLEDSAMYFCASSGPWSGGNYGYTFGSGTRLTVV.

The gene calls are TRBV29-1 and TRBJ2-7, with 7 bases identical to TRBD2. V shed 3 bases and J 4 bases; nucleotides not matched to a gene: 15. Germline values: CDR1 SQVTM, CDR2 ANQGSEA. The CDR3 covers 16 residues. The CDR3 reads CSVDTRGTNLPYEQYF. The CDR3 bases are TGCAGCGTTGACACCCGCGGGACTAACTTACCTTACGAGCAGTACTTC.

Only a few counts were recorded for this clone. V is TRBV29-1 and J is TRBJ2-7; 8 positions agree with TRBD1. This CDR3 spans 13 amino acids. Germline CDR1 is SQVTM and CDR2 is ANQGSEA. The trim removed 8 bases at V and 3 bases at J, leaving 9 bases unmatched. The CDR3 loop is CSTGTGRNYEQYF. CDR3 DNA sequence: TGCAGCACGGGGACAGGTCGGAACTACGAGCAGTACTTC.

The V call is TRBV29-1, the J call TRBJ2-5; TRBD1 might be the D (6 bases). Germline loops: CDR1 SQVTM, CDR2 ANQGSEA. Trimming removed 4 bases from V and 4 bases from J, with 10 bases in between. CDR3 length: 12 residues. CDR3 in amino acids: CSVAIGGETQYF. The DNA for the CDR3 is TGCAGCGTTGCCATAGGGGGAGAGACCCAGTACTTC.

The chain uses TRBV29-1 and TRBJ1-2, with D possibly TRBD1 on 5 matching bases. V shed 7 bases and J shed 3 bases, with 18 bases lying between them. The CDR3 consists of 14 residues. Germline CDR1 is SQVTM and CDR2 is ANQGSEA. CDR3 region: CSAPSIGGDYGYTF. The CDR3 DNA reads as TGCAGCGCTCCGTCCATCGGGGGTGACTATGGCTACACCTTC.

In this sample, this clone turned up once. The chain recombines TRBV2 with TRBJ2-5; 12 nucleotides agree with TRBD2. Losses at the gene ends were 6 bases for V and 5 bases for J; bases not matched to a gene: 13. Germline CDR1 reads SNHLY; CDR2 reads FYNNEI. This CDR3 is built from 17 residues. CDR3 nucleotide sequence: TGTGCCAGCAGCCCCAGACCCCTAGCGGGGGGGCTTGAGACCCAGTACTTC. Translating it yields CASSPRPLAGGLETQYF. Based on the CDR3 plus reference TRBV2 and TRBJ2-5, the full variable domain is EPEVTQTPSHQVTQMGQEVILRCVPISNHLYFYWYRQILGQKVEFLVSFYNNEISEKSEIFDDQFSVERPDGSNFTLKIRSTKLEDSAMYFCASSPRPLAGGLETQYFGPGTRLLVL.

CDR3 residues: CASWEGTGNQPQHF. The CDR3 nucleotides read TGCGCCAGCTGGGAGGGCACTGGCAATCAGCCCCAGCATTTT. The genes are TRBV23-1 and TRBJ1-5, with D unclear. TRBV23-1 is given ORF status, its function remaining uncertain. The CDR3 loop spans 14 amino acids. V shed 8 bases and J shed 2 bases, with 13 bases lying between them.

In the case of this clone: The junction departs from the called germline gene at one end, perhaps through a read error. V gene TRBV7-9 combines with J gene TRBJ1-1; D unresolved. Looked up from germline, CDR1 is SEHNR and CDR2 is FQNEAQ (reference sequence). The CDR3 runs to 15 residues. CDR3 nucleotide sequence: TGTTCCAGCAGCCCCGGGCCGGGGAAAAGCACTGAAGCTTTCTTT. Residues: CSSSPGPGKSTEAFF.

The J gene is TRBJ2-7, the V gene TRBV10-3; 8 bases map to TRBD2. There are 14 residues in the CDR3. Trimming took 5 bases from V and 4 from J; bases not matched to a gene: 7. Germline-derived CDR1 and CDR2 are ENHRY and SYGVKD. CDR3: CAISTLSGKYEQYF. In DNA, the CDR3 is TGTGCCATCAGTACCCTTAGCGGGAAATACGAGCAGTACTTC.